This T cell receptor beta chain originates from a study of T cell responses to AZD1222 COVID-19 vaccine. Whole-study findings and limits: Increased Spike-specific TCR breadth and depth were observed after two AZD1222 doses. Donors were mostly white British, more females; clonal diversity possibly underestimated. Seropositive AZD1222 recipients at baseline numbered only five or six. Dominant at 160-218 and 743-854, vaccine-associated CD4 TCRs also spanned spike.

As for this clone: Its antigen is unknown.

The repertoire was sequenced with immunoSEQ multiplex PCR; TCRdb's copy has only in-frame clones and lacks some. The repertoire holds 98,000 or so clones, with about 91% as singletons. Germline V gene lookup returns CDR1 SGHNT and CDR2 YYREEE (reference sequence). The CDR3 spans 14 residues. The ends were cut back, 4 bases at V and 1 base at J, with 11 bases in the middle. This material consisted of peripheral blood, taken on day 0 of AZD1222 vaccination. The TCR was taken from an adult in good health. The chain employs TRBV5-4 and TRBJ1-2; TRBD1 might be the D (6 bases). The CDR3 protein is CASSADRSNYGYTF. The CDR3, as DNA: TGTGCCAGCAGCGCTGACAGGAGTAACTATGGCTACACCTTC.